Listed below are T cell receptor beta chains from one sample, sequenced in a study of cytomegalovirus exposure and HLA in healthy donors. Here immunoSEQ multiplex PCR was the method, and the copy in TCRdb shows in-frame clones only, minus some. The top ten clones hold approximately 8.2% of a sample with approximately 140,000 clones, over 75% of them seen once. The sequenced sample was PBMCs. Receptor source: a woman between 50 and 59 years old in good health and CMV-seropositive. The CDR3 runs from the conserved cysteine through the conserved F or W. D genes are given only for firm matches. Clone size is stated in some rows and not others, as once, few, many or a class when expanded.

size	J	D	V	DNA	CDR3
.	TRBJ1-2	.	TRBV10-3	TGTGCCGTAGCCACAGTGCAGGGCGACTATGGCTACACCTTC	CAVATVQGDYGYTF
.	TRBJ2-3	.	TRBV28	TGTGCCAGCAGTTTCCGACAGGCCACAGATACGCAGTATTTT	CASSFRQATDTQYF
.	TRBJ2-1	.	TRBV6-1	TGTGCCAGCAGTGAACTTACCAGCTCCTACAATGAGCAGTTCTTC	CASSELTSSYNEQFF
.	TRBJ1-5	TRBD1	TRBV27	TGTGCCAGCAGTTCCCGGGACAGGACCAATCAGCCCCAGCATTTT	CASSSRDRTNQPQHF
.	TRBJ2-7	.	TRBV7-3	TGTGCCAGCAGCTTAACGTTGGGGGCAGGCTACGAGCAGTACTTC	CASSLTLGAGYEQYF
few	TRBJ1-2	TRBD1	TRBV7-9	TGTGCCAGCAGCCCTAGTTGGACAGGTTTACAGGGCTACACCTTC	CASSPSWTGLQGYTF
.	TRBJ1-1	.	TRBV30	TGTGCCTGGAGTTCCGGACTGAGGAACACTGAAGCTTTCTTT	CAWSSGLRNTEAFF
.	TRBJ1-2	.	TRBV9	TGTGCCAGCAGCGCTCGAAGGGACAAAAGAAATGGCTACACCTTC	CASSARRDKRNGYTF
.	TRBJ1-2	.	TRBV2	TGTGCCAGCAGTGAAACTTTAGCGAAGGGAGGAGGCTACACCTTC	CASSETLAKGGGYTF
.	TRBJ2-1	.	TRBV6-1	TGTGCCAGCACGTACCTACAGGGCCCCTACAATGAGCAGTTCTTC	CASTYLQGPYNEQFF
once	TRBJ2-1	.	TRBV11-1	TGTGCCAGCAGCCTTGACGGGGGAATCATCAATGAGCAGTTCTTC	CASSLDGGIINEQFF
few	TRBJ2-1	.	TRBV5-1	TGCGCCAGCAGCCCCCACTTGGGGGCCTCAGACAATGAGCAGTTCTTC	CASSPHLGASDNEQFF
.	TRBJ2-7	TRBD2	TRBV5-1	TGCGCCAGCAGCCGGGGGGGCCAGCGGGAGCAGTACTTC	CASSRGGQREQYF